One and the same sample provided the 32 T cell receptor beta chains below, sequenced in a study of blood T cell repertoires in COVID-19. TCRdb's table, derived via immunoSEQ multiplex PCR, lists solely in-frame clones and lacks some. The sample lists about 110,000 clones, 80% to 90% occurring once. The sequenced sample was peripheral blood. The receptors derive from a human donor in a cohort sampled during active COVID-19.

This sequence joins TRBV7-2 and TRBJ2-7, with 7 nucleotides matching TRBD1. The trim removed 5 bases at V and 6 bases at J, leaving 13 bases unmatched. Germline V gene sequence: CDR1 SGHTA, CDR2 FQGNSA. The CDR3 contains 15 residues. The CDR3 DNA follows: TGTGCCAGCAGCCCGACAGGGAATGTGGACTCCGAGCAGTACTTC. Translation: CASSPTGNVDSEQYF.

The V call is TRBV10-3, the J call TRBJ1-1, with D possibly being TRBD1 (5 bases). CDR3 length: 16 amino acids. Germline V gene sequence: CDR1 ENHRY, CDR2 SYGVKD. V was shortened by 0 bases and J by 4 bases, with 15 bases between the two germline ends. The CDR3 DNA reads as TGTGCCATCAGTGAGTCGGAACCAGGGTCCGGCACTGAAGCTTTCTTT. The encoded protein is CAISESEPGSGTEAFF.

DNA of the CDR3: TGCGCCAGCAGCCACCGAGGACACCTTTTTGGTGGCTACACCTTC. It encodes CASSHRGHLFGGYTF. The chain recombines TRBV4-1 with TRBJ1-2; weak D call: TRBD1 (5 bases). Germline V gene lookup returns CDR1 MGHRA and CDR2 YSYEKL. This CDR3 comprises 15 residues. Trimming pared 3 bases from V and 7 bases from J, leaving 18 bases between.

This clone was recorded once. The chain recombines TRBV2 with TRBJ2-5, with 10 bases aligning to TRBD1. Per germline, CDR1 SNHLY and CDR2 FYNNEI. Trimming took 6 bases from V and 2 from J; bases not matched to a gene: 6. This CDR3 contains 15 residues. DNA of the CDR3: TGTGCCAGCAGCGGACAGGGGGGGAGTCAAGAGACCCAGTACTTC. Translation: CASSGQGGSQETQYF.

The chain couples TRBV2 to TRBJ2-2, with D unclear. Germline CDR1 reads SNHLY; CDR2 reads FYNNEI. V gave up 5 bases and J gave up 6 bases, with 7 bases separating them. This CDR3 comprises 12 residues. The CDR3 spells CASSQIAGELFF. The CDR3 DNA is TGTGCCAGCAGTCAGATCGCCGGGGAGCTGTTTTTT. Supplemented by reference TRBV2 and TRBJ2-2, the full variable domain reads EPEVTQTPSHQVTQMGQEVILRCVPISNHLYFYWYRQILGQKVEFLVSFYNNEISEKSEIFDDQFSVERPDGSNFTLKIRSTKLEDSAMYFCASSQIAGELFFGEGSRLTVL.

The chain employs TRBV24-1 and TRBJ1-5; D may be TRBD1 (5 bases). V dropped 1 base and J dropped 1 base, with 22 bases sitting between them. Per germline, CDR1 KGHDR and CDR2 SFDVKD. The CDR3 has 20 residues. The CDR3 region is CATSDFLRRTPFWSNQPQHF. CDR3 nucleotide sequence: TGTGCCACCAGTGATTTCCTCCGACGGACACCCTTTTGGAGCAATCAGCCCCAGCATTTT.

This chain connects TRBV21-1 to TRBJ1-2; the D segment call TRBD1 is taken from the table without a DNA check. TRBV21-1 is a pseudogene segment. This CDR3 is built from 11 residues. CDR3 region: CASATGMGYTF. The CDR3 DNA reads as TGTGCCAGCGCGACAGGGATGGGCTACACCTTC.

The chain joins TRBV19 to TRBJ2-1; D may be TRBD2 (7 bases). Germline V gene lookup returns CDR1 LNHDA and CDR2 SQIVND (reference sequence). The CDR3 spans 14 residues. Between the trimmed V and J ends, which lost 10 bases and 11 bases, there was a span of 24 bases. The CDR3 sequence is CATSQGGGLQKQFF. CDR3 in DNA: TGTGCCACCTCTCAAGGGGGGGGGCTCCAAAAGCAGTTCTTC.

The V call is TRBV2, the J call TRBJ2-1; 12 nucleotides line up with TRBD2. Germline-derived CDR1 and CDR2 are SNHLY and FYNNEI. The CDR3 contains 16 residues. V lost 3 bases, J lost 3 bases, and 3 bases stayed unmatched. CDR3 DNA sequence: TGTGCCAGCAGTGACGGACTAGCGGGACTCTACAATGAGCAGTTCTTC. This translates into CASSDGLAGLYNEQFF. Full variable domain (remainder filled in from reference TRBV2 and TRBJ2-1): EPEVTQTPSHQVTQMGQEVILRCVPISNHLYFYWYRQILGQKVEFLVSFYNNEISEKSEIFDDQFSVERPDGSNFTLKIRSTKLEDSAMYFCASSDGLAGLYNEQFFGPGTRLTVL.

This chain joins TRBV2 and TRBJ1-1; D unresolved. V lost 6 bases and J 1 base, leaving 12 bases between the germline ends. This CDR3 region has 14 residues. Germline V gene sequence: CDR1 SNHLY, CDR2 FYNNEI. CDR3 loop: CASSPPGGNTEAFF. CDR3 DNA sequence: TGTGCCAGCAGCCCTCCGGGTGGGAACACTGAAGCTTTCTTT.

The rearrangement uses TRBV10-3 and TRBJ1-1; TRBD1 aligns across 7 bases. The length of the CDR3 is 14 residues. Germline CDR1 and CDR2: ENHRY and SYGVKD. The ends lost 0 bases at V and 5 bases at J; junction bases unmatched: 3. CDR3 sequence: CAISESRGQTEAFF. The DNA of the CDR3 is TGTGCCATCAGTGAGTCGAGGGGGCAGACTGAAGCTTTCTTT.

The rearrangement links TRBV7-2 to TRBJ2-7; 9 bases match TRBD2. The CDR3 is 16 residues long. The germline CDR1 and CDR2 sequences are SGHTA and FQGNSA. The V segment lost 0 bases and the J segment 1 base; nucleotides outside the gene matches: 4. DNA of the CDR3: TGTGCCAGCAGCTTAGCGGGCCTAGCGGGATCCTACGAGCAGTACTTC. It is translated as CASSLAGLAGSYEQYF.

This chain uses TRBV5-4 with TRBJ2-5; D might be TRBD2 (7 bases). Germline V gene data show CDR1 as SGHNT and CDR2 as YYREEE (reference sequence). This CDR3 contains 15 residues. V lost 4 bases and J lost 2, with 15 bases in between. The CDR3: CASSLAGGQQETQYF. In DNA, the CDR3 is TGTGCCAGCAGCCTCGCCGGGGGGCAGCAAGAGACCCAGTACTTC.

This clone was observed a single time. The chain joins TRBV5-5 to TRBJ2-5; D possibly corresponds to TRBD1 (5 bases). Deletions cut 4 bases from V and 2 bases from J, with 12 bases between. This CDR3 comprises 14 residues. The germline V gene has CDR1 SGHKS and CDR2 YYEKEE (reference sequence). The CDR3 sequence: CASSGAVVQETQYF. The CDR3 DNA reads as TGTGCCAGCAGCGGGGCTGTAGTTCAAGAGACCCAGTACTTC. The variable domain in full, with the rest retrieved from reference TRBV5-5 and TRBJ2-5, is DAGVTQSPTHLIKTRGQQVTLRCSPISGHKSVSWYQQVLGQGPQFIFQYYEKEERGRGNFPDRFSARQFPNYSSELNVNALLLGDSALYLCASSGAVVQETQYFGPGTRLLVL.

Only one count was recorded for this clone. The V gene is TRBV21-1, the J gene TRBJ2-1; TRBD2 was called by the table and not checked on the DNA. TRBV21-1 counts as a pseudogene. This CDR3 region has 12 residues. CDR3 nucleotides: TGTGCCAGCAGCAAAGTCGGTCTGGAGCAGTTCTTC. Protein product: CASSKVGLEQFF.

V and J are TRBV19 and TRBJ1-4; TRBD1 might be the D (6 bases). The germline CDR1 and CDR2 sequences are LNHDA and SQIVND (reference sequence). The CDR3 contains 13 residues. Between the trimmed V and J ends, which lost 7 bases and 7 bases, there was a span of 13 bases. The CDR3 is CASNGGQREKLFF. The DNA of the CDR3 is TGTGCCAGTAACGGAGGACAGCGTGAAAAACTGTTTTTT.

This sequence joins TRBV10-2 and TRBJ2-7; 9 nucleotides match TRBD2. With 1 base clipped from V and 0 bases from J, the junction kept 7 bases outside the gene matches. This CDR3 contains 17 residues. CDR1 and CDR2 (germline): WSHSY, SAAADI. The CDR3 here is CASSEWGLAVSSYEQYF. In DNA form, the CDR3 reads TGCGCCAGCAGTGAGTGGGGACTAGCAGTGAGCTCCTACGAGCAGTACTTC.

CDR3 sequence (DNA): TGTGCCAGTAACTGGGGGGCTAGCGGTATGGTCTACAATGAGCAGTTCTTC. Encoded protein: CASNWGASGMVYNEQFF. This chain uses TRBV19 with TRBJ2-1; weak D call: TRBD2 (7 bases). The V end was cut by 7 bases, the J end by 3 bases, with 22 bases between. Germline V gene data show CDR1 as LNHDA and CDR2 as SQIVND (reference sequence). The CDR3 has 17 residues.

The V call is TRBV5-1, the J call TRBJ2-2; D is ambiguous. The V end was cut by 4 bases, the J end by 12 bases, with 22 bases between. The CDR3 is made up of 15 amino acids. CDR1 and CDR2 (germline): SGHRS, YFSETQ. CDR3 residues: CASSPEQIPGSKLFF. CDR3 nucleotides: TGCGCCAGCAGCCCCGAACAGATACCCGGTTCGAAGCTGTTTTTT. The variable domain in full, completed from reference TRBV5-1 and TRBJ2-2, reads KAGVTQTPRYLIKTRGQQVTLSCSPISGHRSVSWYQQTPGQGLQFLFEYFSETQRNKGNFPGRFSGRQFSNSRSEMNVSTLELGDSALYLCASSPEQIPGSKLFFGEGSRLTVL.

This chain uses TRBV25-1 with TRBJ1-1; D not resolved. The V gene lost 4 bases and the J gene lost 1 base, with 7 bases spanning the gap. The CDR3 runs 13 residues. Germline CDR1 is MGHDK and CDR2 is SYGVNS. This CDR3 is CASSVPGNTEAFF. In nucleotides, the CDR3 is TGTGCCAGCAGTGTACCGGGGAACACTGAAGCTTTCTTT.

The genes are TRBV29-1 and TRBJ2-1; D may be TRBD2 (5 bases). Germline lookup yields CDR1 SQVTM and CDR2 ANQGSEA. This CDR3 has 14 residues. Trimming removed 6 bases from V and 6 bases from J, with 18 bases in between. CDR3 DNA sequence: TGCAGCGTCCGAAAGGCAGGTGAGGGCAATGAGCAGTTCTTC. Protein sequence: CSVRKAGEGNEQFF.

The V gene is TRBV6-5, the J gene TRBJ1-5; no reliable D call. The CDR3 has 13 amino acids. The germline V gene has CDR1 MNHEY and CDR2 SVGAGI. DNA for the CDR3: TGTGCTTCCCAGCGCGAGATCAATCAGCCCCAGCATTTT. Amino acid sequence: CASQREINQPQHF.

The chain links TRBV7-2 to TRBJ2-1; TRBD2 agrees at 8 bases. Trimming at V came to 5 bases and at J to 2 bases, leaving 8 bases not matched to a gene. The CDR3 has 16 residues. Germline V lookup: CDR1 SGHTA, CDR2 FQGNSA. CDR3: CASSPSREGPYNEQFF. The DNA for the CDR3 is TGTGCCAGCAGCCCGTCCCGGGAGGGCCCCTACAATGAGCAGTTCTTC.

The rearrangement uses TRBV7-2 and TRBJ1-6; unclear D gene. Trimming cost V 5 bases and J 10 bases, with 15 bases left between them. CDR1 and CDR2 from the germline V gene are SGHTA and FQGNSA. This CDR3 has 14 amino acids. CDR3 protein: CASSPSAGYSPLHF. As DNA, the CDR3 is TGTGCCAGCAGCCCCAGCGCGGGTTACTCACCCCTCCACTTT.

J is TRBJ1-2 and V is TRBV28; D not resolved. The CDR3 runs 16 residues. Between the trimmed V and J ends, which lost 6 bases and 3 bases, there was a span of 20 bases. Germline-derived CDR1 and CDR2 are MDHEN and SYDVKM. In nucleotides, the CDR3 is TGTGCCAGCAGCCTCCGGGTAGGCCCTACCGACTATGGCTACACCTTC. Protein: CASSLRVGPTDYGYTF.

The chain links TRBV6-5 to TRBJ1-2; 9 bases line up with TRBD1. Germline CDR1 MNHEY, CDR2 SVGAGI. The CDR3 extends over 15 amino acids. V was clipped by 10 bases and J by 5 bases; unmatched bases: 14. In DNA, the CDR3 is TGTGCCATTAAGAGGGGACAGGGTGTGGTTTATGGCTACACCTTC. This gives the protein CAIKRGQGVVYGYTF.

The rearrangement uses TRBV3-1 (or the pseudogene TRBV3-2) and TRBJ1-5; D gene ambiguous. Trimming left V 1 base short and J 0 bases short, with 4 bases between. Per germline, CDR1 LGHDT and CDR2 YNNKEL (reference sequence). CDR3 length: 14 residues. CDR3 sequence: CASSQAVSNQPQHF. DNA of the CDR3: TGTGCCAGCAGCCAAGCGGTTAGCAATCAGCCCCAGCATTTT.

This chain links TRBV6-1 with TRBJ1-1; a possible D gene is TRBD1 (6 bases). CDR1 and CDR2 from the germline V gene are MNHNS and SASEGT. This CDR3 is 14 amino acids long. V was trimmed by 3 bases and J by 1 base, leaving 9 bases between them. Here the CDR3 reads CASSEGAGNTEAFF. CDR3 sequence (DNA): TGTGCCAGCAGTGAGGGGGCCGGGAACACTGAAGCTTTCTTT.

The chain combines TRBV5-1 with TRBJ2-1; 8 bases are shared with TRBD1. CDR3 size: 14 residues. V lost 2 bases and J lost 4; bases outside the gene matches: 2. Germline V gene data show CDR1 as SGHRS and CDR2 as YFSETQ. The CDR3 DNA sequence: TGCGCCAGCAGCTTACAGGGGGAGTACAATGAGCAGTTCTTC. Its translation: CASSLQGEYNEQFF. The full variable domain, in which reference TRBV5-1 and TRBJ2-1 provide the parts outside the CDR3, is KAGVTQTPRYLIKTRGQQVTLSCSPISGHRSVSWYQQTPGQGLQFLFEYFSETQRNKGNFPGRFSGRQFSNSRSEMNVSTLELGDSALYLCASSLQGEYNEQFFGPGTRLTVL.

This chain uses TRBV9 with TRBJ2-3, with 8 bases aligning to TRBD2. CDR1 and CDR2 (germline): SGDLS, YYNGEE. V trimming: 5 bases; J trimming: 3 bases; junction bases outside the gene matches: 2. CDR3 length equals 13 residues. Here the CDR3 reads CASRASGTDTQYF. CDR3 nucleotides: TGTGCCAGCAGGGCTAGCGGGACAGATACGCAGTATTTT.

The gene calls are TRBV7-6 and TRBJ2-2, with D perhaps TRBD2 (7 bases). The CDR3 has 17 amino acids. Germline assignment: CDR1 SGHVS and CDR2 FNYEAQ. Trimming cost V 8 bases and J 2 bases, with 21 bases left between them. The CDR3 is CASSSRGGGDNTGELFF. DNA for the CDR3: TGTGCCAGCTCCTCGCGGGGCGGGGGCGACAACACCGGGGAGCTGTTTTTT.

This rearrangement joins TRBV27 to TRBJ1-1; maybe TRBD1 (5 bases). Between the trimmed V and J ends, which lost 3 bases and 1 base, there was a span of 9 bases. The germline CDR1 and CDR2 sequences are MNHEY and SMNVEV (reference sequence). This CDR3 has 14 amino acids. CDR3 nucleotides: TGTGCCAGCAGTTTCAGGGCCCCGAACACTGAAGCTTTCTTT. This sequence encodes CASSFRAPNTEAFF.